The entry below describes one T cell receptor beta chain. The sample is drawn from a study of response to subunit inactivated influenza vaccine. Via MiXCR, TCRdb re-called the RT-PCR reads, giving one row per CDR3 protein. The sample lists approximately 730,000 distinct CDR3 sequences, 14% occurring once. The CDR3 loop spans 16 amino acids. Germline lookup yields CDR1 SEHNR and CDR2 FQNEAQ (reference sequence). Trimming removed 2 bases at V and 4 bases at J, with 14 bases between. The chain joins TRBV7-9 to TRBJ2-2; a weak D match, TRBD2 (5 bases). Sequencing was performed on PBMCs from blood, taken approximately 15 days before vaccination. The sequence was obtained from a man aged 45 to 65 who received an inactivated influenza vaccine. The DNA of the CDR3 is TGTGCCAGCAGCTTATCGAGCGCAGGAGGCACCGGGGAGCTGTTTTTT. It is translated as CASSLSSAGGTGELFF.